Listed here are 6 T cell receptor beta chains from one sample, sequenced in a study of T-cell reconstitution after alpha-beta-depleted transplantation in children. Unique molecular identifiers were incorporated during preparation of the TCRbeta library. In TCRdb, the PCR reads were re-called with MiXCR into one record per CDR3 protein. The sample holds around 200,000 distinct CDR3 sequences, about 9.5% seen once. The material was PBMCs from the stem cell graft donor, obtained from the stem cell graft. The receptor set was obtained from a human donor who donated a stem cell graft to a child with acute lymphoblastic leukemia.

This clonotype was observed a handful of times. The chain is built from TRBV20-1 and TRBJ2-3, with a weak D call TRBD1 (5 bases). V was shortened by 4 bases and J by 1 base, with 12 bases between the two germline ends. The germline gives CDR1 DFQATT, CDR2 SNEGSKA (reference sequence). The CDR3 runs to 14 residues. As DNA, the CDR3 is TGCAGTGCTACAGGGTCATCAGGCACAGATACGCAGTATTTT. It encodes CSATGSSGTDTQYF.

This clonotype has at least ten counts. The chain carries TRBV7-6 and TRBJ2-1; the D gene is possibly TRBD1 (6 bases). The CDR3 is 16 residues long. V was pared by 8 bases and J by 8 bases, with 25 bases between. Germline V lookup: CDR1 SGHVS, CDR2 FNYEAQ. The CDR3 DNA sequence: TGTGCCAGCCAGAAACGACAGGCGACCAGCGCGGATGAGCAGTTCTTC. Protein sequence: CASQKRQATSADEQFF. Full variable domain (missing parts from reference TRBV7-6 and TRBJ2-1): GAGVSQSPRYKVTKRGQDVALRCDPISGHVSLYWYRQALGQGPEFLTYFNYEAQQDKSGLPNDRFSAERPEGSISTLTIQRTEQRDSAMYRCASQKRQATSADEQFFGPGTRLTVL.

This rearrangement joins TRBV20-1 to TRBJ2-1, with D perhaps TRBD1 (5 bases). Trimming stripped 3 bases from V and 1 base from J, with 13 bases between. CDR3 size: 15 residues. Germline loops: CDR1 DFQATT, CDR2 SNEGSKA (reference sequence). CDR3 region: CSASKPGPSYNEQFF. DNA for the CDR3: TGCAGTGCTAGTAAACCAGGGCCATCCTACAATGAGCAGTTCTTC.

This sequence joins TRBV20-1 and TRBJ1-3; D may be TRBD1 (6 bases). CDR3 length: 14 amino acids. Germline values: CDR1 DFQATT, CDR2 SNEGSKA (reference sequence). The germline V and J ends were trimmed by 6 bases and 2 bases, with 14 bases remaining between them. The CDR3 sequence is CSASRRGAGNTIYF. In DNA, the CDR3 is TGCAGTGCCTCCCGGAGGGGGGCTGGAAACACCATATATTTT.

This clonotype was observed a handful of times. The chain couples TRBV5-1 to TRBJ2-7; 12 bases align to TRBD2. Trimming removed 3 bases from V and 5 bases from J; junction bases left unmatched: 6. Germline assignment: CDR1 SGHRS and CDR2 YFSETQ. The CDR3 is made up of 15 amino acids. The CDR3 is CASSSQTSGGDEQYF. The CDR3 nucleotides read TGCGCCAGCAGCTCCCAGACTAGCGGGGGTGACGAGCAGTACTTC. Full variable domain (missing parts from reference TRBV5-1 and TRBJ2-7): KAGVTQTPRYLIKTRGQQVTLSCSPISGHRSVSWYQQTPGQGLQFLFEYFSETQRNKGNFPGRFSGRQFSNSRSEMNVSTLELGDSALYLCASSSQTSGGDEQYFGPGTRLTVT.

This clonotype was picked up a small number of times. The chain combines TRBV5-1 with TRBJ2-1, with 13 bases that match TRBD2. Germline lookup yields CDR1 SGHRS and CDR2 YFSETQ. The CDR3 extends over 15 amino acids. V trimming: 4 bases; J trimming: 10 bases; junction bases outside the gene matches: 8. This CDR3 is CASSGRLAGGPEQFF. For the CDR3, the DNA is TGCGCCAGCAGCGGAAGACTAGCGGGGGGCCCAGAGCAGTTCTTC.